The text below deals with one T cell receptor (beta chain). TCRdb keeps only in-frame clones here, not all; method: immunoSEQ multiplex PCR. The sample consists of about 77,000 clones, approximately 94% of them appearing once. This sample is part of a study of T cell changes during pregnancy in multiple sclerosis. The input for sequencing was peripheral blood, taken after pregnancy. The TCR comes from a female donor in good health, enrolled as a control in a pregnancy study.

CDR3 coding DNA: TGTGCCAGCAGTTACGGACAGTCTAATGAAAAACTGTTTTTT. It yields the protein CASSYGQSNEKLFF. V and J are TRBV6-5 and TRBJ1-4; possibly TRBD1 for D (6 bases). Trimming left V 2 bases short and J 3 bases short, with 7 bases between. CDR3 length: 14 amino acids. Germline V gene lookup returns CDR1 MNHEY and CDR2 SVGAGI.